The 28 T cell receptor beta chains presented below share a single source sample, sequenced in a study of OX40 agonist ivuxolimab in advanced cancers. Profiled with immunoSEQ multiplex PCR; TCRdb holds only in-frame clones, not every one. The profile covers some 50,000 clones, with about four fifths appearing a single time and about 6.4% taken by the ten largest. The source material was CD4+ or CD8+ T cells sorted from blood, sampled in a trial of the OX40 agonist ivuxolimab. The receptors originated from an adult with an advanced solid tumor such as melanoma, head and neck, liver or kidney cancer.

CDR3 in amino acids: CASSELGGGYFTDTQYF. The CDR3 DNA is TGTGCCAGCAGTGAACTCGGCGGGGGCTATTTCACAGATACGCAGTATTTT. V gene TRBV6-1 combines with J gene TRBJ2-3; D perhaps matches TRBD2 (7 bases). This CDR3 comprises 17 residues. V dropped 2 bases and J dropped 2 bases, with 17 bases sitting between them. In germline, CDR1 is MNHNS, CDR2 SASEGT.

The chain joins TRBV25-1 to TRBJ2-7; 7 nucleotides agree with TRBD1. Germline assignment: CDR1 MGHDK and CDR2 SYGVNS. The V gene end was trimmed by 10 bases and the J gene end by 2 bases; junction bases not matched to a gene: 11. The CDR3 totals 14 residues. Here the CDR3 reads CATTDRVIPYEQYF. In nucleotides, the CDR3 is TGTGCCACCACTGACAGGGTCATACCCTACGAGCAGTACTTC.

This clone occurred once. The J gene is TRBJ2-3, the V gene TRBV9; no definite D call. Germline loops: CDR1 SGDLS, CDR2 YYNGEE. The CDR3 has 12 residues. Trimming pared 3 bases from V and 3 bases from J, leaving 5 bases between. The CDR3 loop reads CASSGPTDTQYF. CDR3 sequence (DNA): TGTGCCAGCAGCGGACCGACAGATACGCAGTATTTT. Combining the CDR3 with reference TRBV9 and TRBJ2-3 gives the whole variable domain DSGVTQTPKHLITATGQRVTLRCSPRSGDLSVYWYQQSLDQGLQFLIQYYNGEERAKGNILERFSAQQFPDLHSELNLSSLELGDSALYFCASSGPTDTQYFGPGTRLTVL.

V and J are TRBV5-1 and TRBJ2-1, with 7 nucleotides matching TRBD2. V lost 0 bases to trimming and J lost 7 bases; unmatched junction nucleotides: 10. CDR1 and CDR2 (germline): SGHRS, YFSETQ. This CDR3 has 16 amino acids. Here the CDR3 DNA reads TGCGCCAGCAGCTTGGTTTTCGGACTAGGATTAAATGAGCAGTTCTTC. Its translation: CASSLVFGLGLNEQFF. The variable domain in full, completed from reference TRBV5-1 and TRBJ2-1, reads KAGVTQTPRYLIKTRGQQVTLSCSPISGHRSVSWYQQTPGQGLQFLFEYFSETQRNKGNFPGRFSGRQFSNSRSEMNVSTLELGDSALYLCASSLVFGLGLNEQFFGPGTRLTVL.

This clone was seen more than once but under ten times. The chain employs TRBV9 and TRBJ2-3; D may be TRBD2 (5 bases). CDR1 is SGDLS and CDR2 is YYNGEE in the germline V gene. V was shortened by 0 bases and J by 2 bases, with 13 bases between the two germline ends. This CDR3 region has 16 residues. CDR3 DNA sequence: TGTGCCAGCAGCGTAGTGGAACCTGACTACACAGATACGCAGTATTTT. This translates into CASSVVEPDYTDTQYF.

V gene TRBV11-3 combines with J gene TRBJ2-3; D call uncertain. V gave up 3 bases and J gave up 1 base, with 2 bases separating them. The CDR3 length is 12 residues. The V gene's germline CDR1 is SGHNT and CDR2 YENEEA. CDR3 loop: CASSLGTDTQYF. The CDR3 DNA sequence: TGTGCCAGCAGCTTGGGCACAGATACGCAGTATTTT.

This clone is a singleton in its sample. V and J are TRBV27 and TRBJ1-2; TRBD1 matches 10 bases. V trimming: 5 bases; J trimming: 7 bases; junction bases outside the gene matches: 16. The CDR3 contains 17 residues. From germline, CDR1 is MNHEY and CDR2 SMNVEV (reference sequence). CDR3 sequence reads: CASSPFTETGGAFGYTF. CDR3 DNA: TGTGCCAGCAGTCCATTTACTGAGACAGGGGGCGCGTTTGGCTACACCTTC.

The gene calls are TRBV25-1 and TRBJ1-2; 7 bases are a match to TRBD1. Germline V CDR1 and CDR2: MGHDK, SYGVNS. The CDR3 runs 13 residues. With 6 bases clipped from V and 8 bases from J, the junction kept 9 bases outside the gene matches. The CDR3 sequence is CASSRGTVEGYTF. The CDR3, as DNA: TGTGCCAGCAGCCGCGGGACAGTTGAAGGCTACACCTTC.

The chain's CDR3 is CASSTRGGERTDTQYF. The CDR3, as DNA: TGTGCCAGTAGTACCAGAGGAGGGGAACGAACAGATACGCAGTATTTT. The rearrangement joins TRBV19 to TRBJ2-3, with D possibly TRBD2 on 6 matching bases. Germline V gene lookup returns CDR1 LNHDA and CDR2 SQIVND (reference sequence). Deletions cut 4 bases from V and 3 bases from J, with 17 bases between. This CDR3 comprises 16 residues. Together with reference TRBV19 and TRBJ2-3, the CDR3 gives the full variable domain: DGGITQSPKYLFRKEGQNVTLSCEQNLNHDAMYWYRQDPGQGLRLIYYSQIVNDFQKGDIAEGYSVSREKKESFPLTVTSAQKNPTAFYLCASSTRGGERTDTQYFGPGTRLTVL.

The gene calls are TRBV27 and TRBJ2-7; 9 positions agree with TRBD2. Germline CDR1 is MNHEY and CDR2 is SMNVEV (reference sequence). The CDR3 spans 15 residues. The ends lost 4 bases at V and 6 bases at J; junction bases unmatched: 10. Here the CDR3 reads CASSSLTSGSGEQYF. DNA for the CDR3: TGTGCCAGCAGTTCCCTAACTAGCGGGTCGGGCGAGCAGTACTTC.

V gene TRBV7-8 combines with J gene TRBJ2-1; the match to TRBD1 covers 7 bases. V shed 3 bases, J shed 7 bases, and the junction held 6 bases outside the gene matches. The germline gives CDR1 SGHVS, CDR2 FQNEAQ. This CDR3 comprises 14 residues. Written as DNA, the CDR3 is TGTGCCAGCAGCTTGCCAGGGGGAAGGAATGAGCAGTTCTTC. The encoded protein is CASSLPGGRNEQFF. Together with reference TRBV7-8 and TRBJ2-1, the CDR3 gives the full variable domain: GAGVSQSPRYKVAKRGQDVALRCDPISGHVSLFWYQQALGQGPEFLTYFQNEAQLDKSGLPSDRFFAERPEGSVSTLKIQRTQQEDSAVYLCASSLPGGRNEQFFGPGTRLTVL.

This rearrangement joins TRBV19 to TRBJ1-5, with D uncertain. Trimming stripped 3 bases from V and 4 bases from J, with 13 bases between. CDR1 is LNHDA, CDR2 SQIVND, per germline (reference sequence). The CDR3 extends over 15 amino acids. Written as DNA, the CDR3 is TGTGCCAGTAGTATTTTTGAACAATCTAATCAGCCCCAGCATTTT. This sequence encodes CASSIFEQSNQPQHF. Using reference TRBV19 and TRBJ1-5 for the parts outside the CDR3, the full variable domain is DGGITQSPKYLFRKEGQNVTLSCEQNLNHDAMYWYRQDPGQGLRLIYYSQIVNDFQKGDIAEGYSVSREKKESFPLTVTSAQKNPTAFYLCASSIFEQSNQPQHFGDGTRLSIL.

The J gene is TRBJ1-1, the V gene TRBV19, with no clear D. The germline CDR1 and CDR2 sequences are LNHDA and SQIVND (reference sequence). The CDR3 length is 13 residues. The V end lost 3 bases, the J end lost 5 bases, and 10 bases lay between the germline ends. CDR3 residues: CASSIYAGTEAFF. CDR3 sequence (DNA): TGTGCCAGTAGTATTTATGCGGGGACTGAAGCTTTCTTT.

This clone was seen a handful of times. V gene TRBV7-9 combines with J gene TRBJ1-1; 8 bases fit TRBD1. Trimming took 2 bases from V and 1 from J; bases not matched to a gene: 3. This CDR3 is built from 15 residues. CDR1 and CDR2 from the germline V gene are SEHNR and FQNEAQ (reference sequence). CDR3 DNA sequence: TGTGCCAGCAGCTTAAAAACAGGGGGGAACACTGAAGCTTTCTTT. Protein sequence: CASSLKTGGNTEAFF.

In its sample, this clone was seen many times. V and J are TRBV10-3 and TRBJ1-1; no reliable D call. Germline V gene data show CDR1 as ENHRY and CDR2 as SYGVKD. The CDR3 sequence is 11 residues long. Trimming shortened V by 6 bases and J by 1 base, and 3 bases separated the two germline ends. DNA for the CDR3: TGTGCCATCAGAGGGAACACTGAAGCTTTCTTT. Protein: CAIRGNTEAFF.

The chain is built from TRBV29-1 and TRBJ2-1; D is perhaps TRBD1 or TRBD2 (6 bases each). The CDR3 is 18 amino acids. Germline V gives CDR1 SQVTM, CDR2 ANQGSEA. Trimming stripped 2 bases from V and 0 bases from J, with 20 bases between. The CDR3 DNA follows: TGCAGCGTTGAAAAGCGAAGGGGGGACGGGGGCTCCTACAATGAGCAGTTCTTC. Translating it yields CSVEKRRGDGGSYNEQFF.

The V and J genes are TRBV9 and TRBJ2-3, with D possibly being TRBD2 (6 bases). Trimming took off 3 bases at V and 2 bases at J, with 13 bases between the two ends. There are 15 residues in the CDR3. Germline V CDR1 and CDR2: SGDLS, YYNGEE. CDR3 in DNA: TGTGCCAGCAGCGAGGGACTCCACCCCACAGATACGCAGTATTTT. Protein sequence: CASSEGLHPTDTQYF.

This chain joins TRBV25-1 and TRBJ2-7; possible D gene TRBD1, 5 bases. Germline V gives CDR1 MGHDK, CDR2 SYGVNS. Between the trimmed V and J ends, which lost 3 bases and 5 bases, there was a span of 11 bases. The CDR3 sequence is 13 residues long. The CDR3: CASSEGPFDEQYF. CDR3 nucleotide sequence: TGTGCCAGCAGTGAGGGGCCCTTTGACGAGCAGTACTTC.

The CDR3 nucleotides are TGCGCCAGCAGCCAGGGCAACGGCGGCTACACCTTC. Translation gives CASSQGNGGYTF. The gene calls are TRBV4-1 and TRBJ1-2; no definite D call. V gave up 3 bases and J gave up 8 bases, with 10 bases separating them. Germline V gives CDR1 MGHRA, CDR2 YSYEKL. This CDR3 contains 12 residues.

The rearrangement joins TRBV7-2 to TRBJ2-7; weak D call: TRBD1 (6 bases). The CDR3 extends over 13 amino acids. The V gene's germline CDR1 is SGHTA and CDR2 FQGNSA. The germline V and J ends were trimmed by 5 bases and 4 bases, with 12 bases remaining between them. The CDR3 nucleotides are TGTGCCAGCAGCGCGGACAGATTTTACGAGCAGTACTTC. This encodes CASSADRFYEQYF. The variable domain in full, with the rest retrieved from reference TRBV7-2 and TRBJ2-7, is GAGVSQSPSNKVTEKGKDVELRCDPISGHTALYWYRQSLGQGLEFLIYFQGNSAPDKSGLPSDRFSAERTGGSVSTLTIQRTQQEDSAVYLCASSADRFYEQYFGPGTRLTVT.

The J gene is TRBJ2-7, the V gene TRBV5-1, with 10 bases matching TRBD1. V was clipped by 3 bases and J by 4 bases; unmatched bases: 4. There are 14 residues in the CDR3. Per the germline V gene, CDR1 is SGHRS and CDR2 is YFSETQ. The CDR3 here is CASSSQGQGYEQYF. CDR3 sequence (DNA): TGCGCCAGCAGCTCGCAGGGACAGGGGTACGAGCAGTACTTC.

V usage is TRBV28 and J usage is TRBJ2-1, with 7 bases identical to TRBD1. This CDR3 comprises 16 residues. From germline, CDR1 is MDHEN and CDR2 SYDVKM. V lost 4 bases, J lost 3 bases, and 9 bases stayed unmatched. The CDR3 DNA reads as TGTGCCAGCAGTTCGATTCCGGGACAGATCTACAATGAGCAGTTCTTC. Its protein is CASSSIPGQIYNEQFF.

The V gene is TRBV30, the J gene TRBJ1-1; the D is unclear. Trimming took 0 bases from V and 4 from J, leaving 12 bases between them. The length of the CDR3 is 14 residues. Germline values: CDR1 GTSNPN, CDR2 SVGIG (reference sequence). As DNA, the CDR3 is TGTGCCTGGAGTGTGTTAGGAAGTGGCACTGAAGCTTTCTTT. Protein sequence: CAWSVLGSGTEAFF.

The V and J genes are TRBV29-1 and TRBJ2-3, with a weak D call TRBD1 (5 bases). Trimming stripped 7 bases from V and 0 bases from J, with 11 bases between. Per the germline V gene, CDR1 is SQVTM and CDR2 is ANQGSEA. There are 13 residues in the CDR3. The CDR3 protein is CSGRERSTDTQYF. The DNA of the CDR3 is TGCAGCGGCAGGGAACGCAGCACAGATACGCAGTATTTT.

The chain has TRBV4-3 and TRBJ2-1; 9 bases agree with TRBD2. This CDR3 contains 18 residues. The germline CDR1 and CDR2 sequences are LGHNA and YSLEER. The trim removed 0 bases at V and 0 bases at J, leaving 6 bases unmatched. DNA of the CDR3: TGCGCCAGCAGCCAAGAAAGTAGCGGGAGAGGCTCCTACAATGAGCAGTTCTTC. It translates to CASSQESSGRGSYNEQFF.

This chain links TRBV6-5 with TRBJ2-5; 7 positions match TRBD2. CDR1 is MNHEY, CDR2 SVGAGI, per germline. The V segment lost 7 bases and the J segment 0 bases; nucleotides outside the gene matches: 5. This CDR3 is 14 amino acids long. The CDR3 DNA sequence: TGTGCCAGCATGGTAGCGGGCCACCAAGAGACCCAGTACTTC. As protein: CASMVAGHQETQYF.

This clone has more than one count but fewer than ten. The chain is built from TRBV7-9 and TRBJ1-4; possibly TRBD1 for D (6 bases). Germline V CDR1 and CDR2: SEHNR, FQNEAQ (reference sequence). The CDR3 spans 16 residues. The ends were cut back, 5 bases at V and 1 base at J, with 14 bases in the middle. CDR3 nucleotides: TGTGCCAGCAGCGCCCAGGAGGGGGGAACTAATGAAAAACTGTTTTTT. This sequence encodes CASSAQEGGTNEKLFF.

The V call is TRBV11-2, the J call TRBJ2-1; D not certain. This CDR3 region has 13 residues. V lost 1 base to trimming and J lost 7 bases, with 8 bases between them. The germline gives CDR1 SGHAT, CDR2 FQNNGV. CDR3 region: CASSLVGVNEQFF. The CDR3 DNA reads TGTGCCAGCAGCTTAGTTGGGGTTAATGAGCAGTTCTTC. The full variable domain, its missing parts supplied by reference TRBV11-2 and TRBJ2-1, is EAGVAQSPRYKIIEKRQSVAFWCNPISGHATLYWYQQILGQGPKLLIQFQNNGVVDDSQLPKDRFSAERLKGVDSTLKIQPAKLEDSAVYLCASSLVGVNEQFFGPGTRLTVL.